This T cell receptor beta chain was retrieved from a study of T cell changes during pregnancy in multiple sclerosis. Germline CDR1 is MDHEN and CDR2 is SYDVKM. The CDR3 is 12 residues long. V was clipped by 6 bases and J by 8 bases, with 13 bases between them. Generated by immunoSEQ multiplex PCR, the TCRdb table keeps only in-frame clones and is missing some. The table lists 130,000 or so clones, roughly 96% of them singletons. The source was peripheral blood, collected after pregnancy. The rearrangement links TRBV28 to TRBJ1-2, with D maybe TRBD1 (6 bases). The TCR sequence derives from a female donor with multiple sclerosis, enrolled in a pregnancy study. As DNA, the CDR3 is TGTGCCAGCAGCGCCACAGGGTCGGGCTACACCTTC. Encoded protein: CASSATGSGYTF.